This T cell receptor (beta chain) was identified in a study of CD8 T cells in ankylosing spondylitis (dated by TCRdb to about 2017). For context, the study as a whole: The study set out to find disease-linked TCR variants by profiling T cell receptor beta repertoires in ankylosing spondylitis patients and healthy donors. The whole study cohort included over a hundred healthy donors and under 30 ankylosing spondylitis patients. Samples of peripheral blood were taken, and for ankylosing spondylitis patients, synovial fluid was collected as well.

Data came from an Illumina MiSeq. Quantitative 5'-RACE with molecular barcodes was used to prepare TCR beta libraries. The source study handled its data this way. A new computational method based on a probabilistic model of VDJ rearrangement was used to identify disease-linked TCR variants. TCRdb trimmed the raw reads at Q25, called clones with MiXCR and kept productive beta chains. Each entry is one CDR3 protein sequence, shown with its most common DNA and genes. TCRdb, not the original authors, processed these V and J calls. This sample lists 35,000 or so distinct CDR3 sequences; approximately 15% were detected once. The leading ten clones occupy 35% to 50% of the sample. A remark on this clonotype: Its antigen specificity is not known. Per-base qualities were not stored, and no clone one base away is much larger.

General study outcomes and caveats: A TCR beta motif of several highly homologous amino acid variants appeared characteristic of blood from ankylosing spondylitis patients. The disease-linked clones showed a CD8+ phenotype and occurred at relatively low frequencies in peripheral blood. Some TCR beta motif variants had previously been reported in synovial fluid and blood of reactive arthritis patients, which suggested common disease-initiation mechanisms. The disease-linked clones were reported to be significantly enriched in matched synovial fluid samples from ankylosing spondylitis patients.

The origin of this receptor is a male donor with ankylosing spondylitis or in good health (not recorded which). Input material: blood.

The base sequence is TGTGCCAGCAGCTCTCGGACAGGGGAGCAAGAGAACACTGAAGCTTTCTTT. It specifies CASSSRTGEQENTEAFF. The chain is assembled from TRBV7-3 and TRBJ1-1, and TRBD1 matches 9 of the central bases. Taken from cysteine to phenylalanine, the CDR3 has 17 residues. Only CDR3 DNA is held: 51 bases, read in frame from base 1. Clipping removes 4 bases from V and 1 base from J, with 10 as the unmatched junction base count. The CDR1 and CDR2 encoded by the germline V gene are SGHTA and FQGTGA.